The 21 T cell receptor beta chains in this list originate from one sample, sequenced in a study of OX40 agonist ivuxolimab in advanced cancers. Generated by immunoSEQ multiplex PCR, the TCRdb table keeps only in-frame clones and is missing some. Of tens of thousands of clones in the sample, under 90% were seen once. The source was CD4+ or CD8+ T cells sorted from blood, collected in a trial of the OX40 agonist ivuxolimab. Every receptor here comes from an adult with an advanced solid tumor such as melanoma, head and neck, liver or kidney cancer.

The V gene is TRBV7-9, the J gene TRBJ2-2, with D uncertain. From germline, CDR1 is SEHNR and CDR2 FQNEAQ (reference sequence). CDR3 length equals 13 residues. Trimming shortened V by 2 bases and J by 4 bases, and 5 bases separated the two germline ends. The CDR3 reads CASSLRVTGELFF. CDR3 nucleotides: TGTGCCAGCAGCTTACGAGTCACCGGGGAGCTGTTTTTT. Full variable domain (remainder filled in from reference TRBV7-9 and TRBJ2-2): DTGVSQNPRHKITKRGQNVTFRCDPISEHNRLYWYRQTLGQGPEFLTYFQNEAQLEKSRLLSDRFSAERPKGSFSTLEIQRTEQGDSAMYLCASSLRVTGELFFGEGSRLTVL.

This clone was seen more than once but under ten times. The V and J genes are TRBV21-1 and TRBJ2-1; the listed D gene, TRBD2, was not tested against the DNA. TRBV21-1 counts as a pseudogene. The CDR3 runs 17 residues. CDR3 region: CASSKVGKREAVNEQFF. DNA of the CDR3: TGTGCCAGCAGCAAAGTGGGGAAGCGGGAGGCGGTTAATGAGCAGTTCTTC.

The V call is TRBV19, the J call TRBJ1-3; TRBD1 is a possible D gene (5 bases). The V gene lost 4 bases and the J gene lost 0 bases, with 7 bases spanning the gap. Germline V gene sequence: CDR1 LNHDA, CDR2 SQIVND (reference sequence). This CDR3 is built from 14 residues. CDR3 in DNA: TGTGCCAGTAGTAGTGGGGGCTCTGGAAACACCATATATTTT. Residues: CASSSGGSGNTIYF.

This clone was detected once. The V call is TRBV4-2, the J call TRBJ2-2; D gene ambiguous. The V gene lost 4 bases and the J gene lost 4 bases, with 13 bases spanning the gap. The CDR3 has 15 amino acids. Germline-derived CDR1 and CDR2 are LGHNA and YNFKEQ. The CDR3 spells CASSRGRLFTGELFF. The CDR3 DNA reads as TGTGCCAGCAGCCGAGGAAGACTGTTCACCGGGGAGCTGTTTTTT.

This chain joins TRBV15 and TRBJ2-1; 10 bases align to TRBD2. The germline CDR1 and CDR2 sequences are LNHNV and YYDKDF (reference sequence). V gave up 0 bases and J gave up 6 bases; unmatched junction bases: 5. The CDR3 loop spans 16 amino acids. This CDR3 reads CATSREAGGNFNEQFF. The DNA for the CDR3 is TGTGCCACCAGCAGAGAAGCGGGAGGGAATTTCAATGAGCAGTTCTTC.

The J gene is TRBJ2-5, the V gene TRBV5-1, with D possibly being TRBD2 (5 bases). The germline gives CDR1 SGHRS, CDR2 YFSETQ. The germline V and J ends were trimmed by 2 bases and 9 bases, with 17 bases remaining between them. The CDR3 contains 14 residues. CDR3 in DNA: TGCGCCAGCAGCTTACTAGGTACCCTCGAGGCCCAGTACTTC. This encodes CASSLLGTLEAQYF.

In its sample, this clone was seen once. CDR3 in DNA: TGTGCCAGCAGCTTAGGGGTGTCTAGCGGGTTCGGCCACAATGAGCAGTTCTTC. Its protein is CASSLGVSSGFGHNEQFF. The chain links TRBV7-6 to TRBJ2-1; TRBD2 matches at 8 bases. Trimming at V came to 1 base and at J to 5 bases, leaving 13 bases not matched to a gene. The CDR3 consists of 18 residues. Germline loops: CDR1 SGHVS, CDR2 FNYEAQ.

The genes are TRBV7-6 and TRBJ2-3; possibly TRBD2 for D (5 bases). The CDR3 runs 14 residues. Between the trimmed V and J ends, which lost 2 bases and 2 bases, there was a span of 8 bases. From germline, CDR1 is SGHVS and CDR2 FNYEAQ. The CDR3 nucleotides are TGTGCCAGCAGCTTATCCGGGGTCACAGATACGCAGTATTTT. Amino acids: CASSLSGVTDTQYF.

This clone appeared once. The chain has TRBV5-1 and TRBJ2-7; tentative D call: TRBD1 (6 bases). V lost 4 bases, J lost 3 bases, and 11 bases lay in between. The V gene's germline CDR1 is SGHRS and CDR2 YFSETQ. The CDR3 sequence is 13 residues long. The chain's CDR3 is CASSDYRDYEQYF. Here the CDR3 DNA reads TGCGCCAGCAGCGATTACAGGGACTACGAGCAGTACTTC.

The chain joins TRBV2 to TRBJ1-2; unclear D gene. The ends were cut back, 6 bases at V and 2 bases at J, with 10 bases in the middle. The CDR3 contains 13 residues. Germline CDR1 is SNHLY and CDR2 is FYNNEI. DNA of the CDR3: TGTGCCAGCAGAGCGGACGGAAACTATGGCTACACCTTC. It is translated as CASRADGNYGYTF.

The rearrangement uses TRBV4-1 and TRBJ2-5; D possibly corresponds to TRBD1 (5 bases). The J call is uncertain, as TRBJ2-7 better fits the DNA end. The length of the CDR3 is 14 residues. Germline V CDR1 and CDR2: MGHRA, YSYEKL. The CDR3 bases are TGCGCCAGCAGCCAAGATCTAAGGGGCTACGAGCAGTACTTC. Its protein is CASSQDLRGYEQYF.

V gene TRBV4-1 combines with J gene TRBJ2-7; D possibly corresponds to TRBD1 (6 bases). The CDR3 spans 15 residues. V lost 2 bases to trimming and J lost 0 bases, with 11 bases between them. Per the germline V gene, CDR1 is MGHRA and CDR2 is YSYEKL. In DNA, the CDR3 is TGCGCCAGCAGCCAATTGGGGACAAGCTCCTACGAGCAGTACTTC. It codes for CASSQLGTSSYEQYF.

The chain has TRBV15 and TRBJ2-1; perhaps TRBD2 as D (6 bases). The ends were cut back, 0 bases at V and 5 bases at J, with 11 bases in the middle. CDR3 length: 15 amino acids. Germline assignment: CDR1 LNHNV and CDR2 YYDKDF (reference sequence). CDR3 sequence: CATSRDLREDNEQFF. CDR3 coding DNA: TGTGCCACCAGCAGAGATTTGCGGGAAGACAATGAGCAGTTCTTC.

This CDR3 reads CASKPTSWDTEAFF. CDR3 sequence (DNA): TGCGCCAGCAAGCCGACGTCGTGGGACACTGAAGCTTTCTTT. The chain joins TRBV5-1 to TRBJ1-1; no definite D call. Germline V CDR1 and CDR2: SGHRS, YFSETQ. The CDR3 is made up of 14 amino acids. The V end lost 6 bases, the J end lost 3 bases, and 15 bases lay between the germline ends.

The J gene is TRBJ2-2, the V gene TRBV5-1; the match to TRBD1 covers 10 bases. Germline CDR1 SGHRS, CDR2 YFSETQ. Losses at the gene ends were 4 bases for V and 3 bases for J; bases not matched to a gene: 0. The CDR3 spans 14 residues. The CDR3 loop reads CASSGQGDTGELFF. The CDR3, as DNA: TGCGCCAGCAGCGGACAGGGGGACACCGGGGAGCTGTTTTTT.

The rearrangement uses TRBV9 and TRBJ2-5; tentatively, D is TRBD2 (5 bases). The CDR3 spans 15 residues. The V end lost 4 bases, the J end lost 5 bases, and 18 bases lay between the germline ends. Per the germline V gene, CDR1 is SGDLS and CDR2 is YYNGEE. CDR3: CASSQSPGVWETQYF. The CDR3 DNA reads TGTGCCAGCAGCCAATCGCCCGGGGTATGGGAGACCCAGTACTTC.

The genes are TRBV11-2 and TRBJ2-3, with a weak D call TRBD1 (6 bases). The CDR3 spans 16 residues. Between the trimmed V and J ends, which lost 3 bases and 2 bases, there was a span of 15 bases. Germline lookup yields CDR1 SGHAT and CDR2 FQNNGV. The CDR3 region has the DNA TGTGCCAGCAGCTTTTGGGGACATAATCCCACAGATACGCAGTATTTT. Translation: CASSFWGHNPTDTQYF.

The chain joins TRBV7-9 to TRBJ2-1; D is undetermined. The germline V gene encodes CDR1 SEHNR and CDR2 FQNEAQ (reference sequence). The V and J ends lost 1 base and 7 bases respectively, with 5 bases between them. There are 12 residues in the CDR3. CDR3: CASSLDSNEQFF. The DNA for the CDR3 is TGTGCCAGCAGCTTAGACTCTAATGAGCAGTTCTTC. The variable domain in full, with the rest retrieved from reference TRBV7-9 and TRBJ2-1, is DTGVSQNPRHKITKRGQNVTFRCDPISEHNRLYWYRQTLGQGPEFLTYFQNEAQLEKSRLLSDRFSAERPKGSFSTLEIQRTEQGDSAMYLCASSLDSNEQFFGPGTRLTVL.

This sequence joins TRBV6-6 and TRBJ2-5; D remains unclear. Germline V gene lookup returns CDR1 MNHNY and CDR2 SVGAGI (reference sequence). The CDR3 has 11 residues. The ends were cut back, 4 bases at V and 1 base at J, with 1 base in the middle. This CDR3 is CASSSQETQYF. The CDR3 DNA reads as TGTGCCAGCAGTTCCCAAGAGACCCAGTACTTC.

This chain connects TRBV7-2 to TRBJ2-1; TRBD2 matches 13 bases. Germline V gene data show CDR1 as SGHTA and CDR2 as FQGNSA. This CDR3 spans 18 amino acids. With 5 bases clipped from V and 7 bases from J, the junction kept 14 bases outside the gene matches. The CDR3 here is CASSPGGLAGAWGNEQFF. Written as DNA, the CDR3 is TGTGCCAGCAGCCCTGGCGGACTAGCGGGGGCGTGGGGGAATGAGCAGTTCTTC.

This clone has a single count. V is TRBV18 and J is TRBJ2-5, with 12 bases matching TRBD2. The V gene end was trimmed by 2 bases and the J gene end by 2 bases; junction bases not matched to a gene: 6. From germline, CDR1 is KGHSH and CDR2 LQKENI. CDR3 size: 17 residues. The CDR3 loop is CASSPLILAGGQETQYF. CDR3 nucleotides: TGTGCCAGCTCACCATTGATCCTAGCGGGAGGGCAAGAGACCCAGTACTTC.